The clone carrying this T cell receptor beta chain appeared many times. This CDR3 region has 13 residues. The V end lost 1 base, the J end lost 6 bases, and 7 bases lay between the germline ends. The entry originates in a study of blood T cells in healthy people across ages. Study-wide background: Researchers report that template switching captured about one barcoded beta molecule per two T cells.

Primed by a sample-barcoded 5' primer and a J-beta primer mix, a second PCR proceeded for 7 to 11 cycles. TCRdb called the 5' RACE reads again in MiXCR, with one record for every CDR3 protein. The sample has 850,000 to 1,100,000 distinct CDR3 sequences; around two fifths are singletons. The receptor was derived from a man aged 18 to 30 in good health. Input material: blood. The chain is built from TRBV12-3 or TRBV12-4 and TRBJ1-5, with D unclear. The CDR3 protein is CASSLEGAQPQHF. The CDR3, as DNA: TGTGCCAGCAGTTTAGAGGGAGCTCAGCCCCAGCATTTT.